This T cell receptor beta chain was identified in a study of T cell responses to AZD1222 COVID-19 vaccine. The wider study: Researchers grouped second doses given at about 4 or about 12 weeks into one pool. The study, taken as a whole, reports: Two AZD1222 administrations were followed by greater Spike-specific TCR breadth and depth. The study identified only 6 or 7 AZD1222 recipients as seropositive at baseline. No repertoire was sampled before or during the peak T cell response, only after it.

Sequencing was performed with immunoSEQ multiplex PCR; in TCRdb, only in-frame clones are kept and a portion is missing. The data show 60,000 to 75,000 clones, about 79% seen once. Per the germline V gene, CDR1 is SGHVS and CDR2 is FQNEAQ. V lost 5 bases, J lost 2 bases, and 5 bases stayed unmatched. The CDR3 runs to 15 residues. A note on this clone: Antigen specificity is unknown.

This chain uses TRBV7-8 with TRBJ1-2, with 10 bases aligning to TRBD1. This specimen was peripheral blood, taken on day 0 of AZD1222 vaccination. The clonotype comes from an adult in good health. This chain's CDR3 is CASSLMGQGNYGYTF. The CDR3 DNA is TGTGCCAGCAGCCTAATGGGACAGGGGAACTATGGCTACACCTTC.